Below are 14 T cell receptor beta chains sequenced from a single sample in a study of T cells in localized non-small cell lung cancer. The repertoire was sequenced with immunoSEQ multiplex PCR; TCRdb's copy has only in-frame clones and lacks some. The sample contains approximately 45,000 clones, approximately 80% of which appear only once. Sample: peripheral blood mononuclear cells, taken before any cancer treatment. The receptors originated from a man aged 40 to 75 with stage III lung adenocarcinoma.

The V gene is TRBV5-6, the J gene TRBJ2-7; D could derive from TRBD1 or TRBD2 (6 bases each). CDR1 and CDR2 from the germline V gene are SGHDT and YYEEEE. CDR3 length equals 14 residues. Trimming cost V 3 bases and J 2 bases, with 12 bases left between them. CDR3 residues: CASSWGDIAYEQYF. In DNA form, the CDR3 reads TGTGCCAGCAGCTGGGGGGACATAGCCTACGAGCAGTACTTC.

The rearrangement links TRBV5-6 to TRBJ2-7; D is unresolved. CDR1 is SGHDT and CDR2 is YYEEEE in the germline V gene. The V end lost 0 bases, the J end lost 0 bases, and 13 bases lay between the germline ends. CDR3 length: 16 residues. CDR3 region: CASSLDGDYASYEQYF. CDR3 DNA sequence: TGTGCCAGCAGCTTGGATGGGGATTATGCCTCCTACGAGCAGTACTTC.

The CDR3 nucleotides are TGTGCCAGCAGCAGGGGACTAGCGGGGCCTGTCTACGAGCAGTACTTC. It is translated as CASSRGLAGPVYEQYF. The genes are TRBV7-2 and TRBJ2-7; 13 nucleotides align to TRBD2. The CDR3 is 16 amino acids. The V gene's germline CDR1 is SGHTA and CDR2 FQGNSA. Trimming at V came to 5 bases and at J to 3 bases, leaving 7 bases not matched to a gene. Combining the CDR3 with reference TRBV7-2 and TRBJ2-7 gives the whole variable domain GAGVSQSPSNKVTEKGKDVELRCDPISGHTALYWYRQSLGQGLEFLIYFQGNSAPDKSGLPSDRFSAERTGGSVSTLTIQRTQQEDSAVYLCASSRGLAGPVYEQYFGPGTRLTVT.

The V call is TRBV4-2, the J call TRBJ2-2; D call uncertain. The CDR3 has 15 residues. CDR1 is LGHNA and CDR2 is YNFKEQ in the germline V gene. V was pared by 1 base and J by 5 bases, with 11 bases between. CDR3 loop: CASSQGEVTTGELFF. The CDR3 DNA reads TGTGCCAGCAGCCAAGGAGAAGTTACTACCGGGGAGCTGTTTTTT.

The chain joins TRBV6-1 to TRBJ1-2, with a possible D match to TRBD1 (5 bases). V lost 0 bases and J 7 bases, leaving 15 bases between the germline ends. Germline loops: CDR1 MNHNS, CDR2 SASEGT. The CDR3 is made up of 15 amino acids. CDR3 nucleotide sequence: TGTGCCAGCAGTGAAGCGGGACCCCGAGTAGGTGGCTACACCTTC. This encodes CASSEAGPRVGGYTF.

This chain connects TRBV6-5 to TRBJ2-7, with unresolved D. This CDR3 contains 13 residues. Deletions cut 4 bases from V and 3 bases from J, with 10 bases between. Germline lookup yields CDR1 MNHEY and CDR2 SVGAGI. Here the CDR3 DNA reads TGTGCCAGCAGTTTATCCTCGGACTACGAGCAGTACTTC. The encoded protein is CASSLSSDYEQYF.

Here the CDR3 DNA reads TGCGCCAGCAGTCTGGGGCCGTCTGGAAACACCATATATTTT. Translating gives CASSLGPSGNTIYF. V gene TRBV5-1 combines with J gene TRBJ1-3; tentative D call: TRBD1 (5 bases). CDR3 length: 14 residues. The V gene's germline CDR1 is SGHRS and CDR2 YFSETQ. Trimming took 5 bases from V and 1 from J, leaving 10 bases between them.

This clone has a single count. The chain recombines TRBV29-1 with TRBJ2-7; 12 bases agree with TRBD1. The junction had 6 bases not matched to a gene; V was cut back by 3 bases and J by 6 bases. The CDR3 has 14 residues. Germline loops: CDR1 SQVTM, CDR2 ANQGSEA. CDR3 sequence: CSVELRDRGREQYF. The DNA of the CDR3 is TGCAGCGTTGAGCTCCGGGACAGGGGGCGCGAGCAGTACTTC.

This rearrangement joins TRBV2 to TRBJ2-1; 11 nucleotides agree with TRBD2. The V and J ends lost 8 bases and 4 bases, in that order; junction bases with no gene match: 7. In germline, CDR1 is SNHLY, CDR2 FYNNEI. The CDR3 is 15 residues long. CDR3: CASQRTSGQYNEQFF. The CDR3 DNA reads TGTGCCAGCCAGCGGACTAGCGGGCAATACAATGAGCAGTTCTTC.

The chain links TRBV10-2 to TRBJ1-3, with TRBD1 identical over 9 bases. Germline trimming cut 4 bases from V and 2 bases from J; bases unmatched to any gene: 6. Germline V gene data show CDR1 as WSHSY and CDR2 as SAAADI. CDR3 length: 16 residues. The CDR3 sequence is CASSVGTGRPGNTIYF. The CDR3 DNA sequence: TGCGCCAGCAGTGTAGGGACAGGGAGGCCTGGAAACACCATATATTTT.

This clone was observed a few times. The genes are TRBV4-2 and TRBJ2-2; a possible D gene is TRBD1 (5 bases). Trimming stripped 2 bases from V and 8 bases from J, with 24 bases between. Germline V gene data show CDR1 as LGHNA and CDR2 as YNFKEQ. The CDR3 loop spans 18 amino acids. CDR3 DNA: TGTGCCAGCAGCCAATTCGCCCTCAGGGTCAACGTCGCGGGGGAGCTGTTTTTT. Amino acids: CASSQFALRVNVAGELFF.

The chain joins TRBV6-1 to TRBJ1-5; no clear D. This CDR3 is 16 amino acids long. Germline V gene data show CDR1 as MNHNS and CDR2 as SASEGT. V lost 3 bases and J lost 2, with 14 bases in between. The CDR3 loop is CASSDEELGGNQPQHF. CDR3 DNA sequence: TGTGCCAGCAGTGACGAGGAGCTGGGAGGCAATCAGCCCCAGCATTTT.

The CDR3 sequence is CASSVGGSGGVYEQYF. In DNA, the CDR3 is TGTGCCAGCAGCGTGGGAGGGAGCGGGGGCGTTTACGAGCAGTACTTC. The gene calls are TRBV9 and TRBJ2-7, with 8 bases that match TRBD2. The CDR3 has 16 amino acids. From germline, CDR1 is SGDLS and CDR2 YYNGEE. V was clipped by 2 bases and J by 4 bases; unmatched bases: 11.

The chain links TRBV6-5 to TRBJ2-2; D call uncertain. Trimming removed 4 bases at V and 1 base at J, with 4 bases between. In germline, CDR1 is MNHEY, CDR2 SVGAGI. The CDR3 sequence is 13 residues long. CDR3 residues: CASSSGNTGELFF. The CDR3 bases are TGTGCCAGCAGTTCTGGGAACACCGGGGAGCTGTTTTTT.